A selection of T cell receptor beta chains follows, all from one sample in a study of blood T cell repertoires in COVID-19. Data came from immunoSEQ multiplex PCR; TCRdb stores just in-frame clones and leaves some out. The table shows around 130,000 clones, with 84% occurring only once. Sequenced input: peripheral blood. Receptor source: a woman between 55 and 75 years old with acute or convalescent COVID-19. Both conserved end residues are part of each CDR3. The D gene is left open where the match is weak. Size tells how often a clone was seen (once, few, many) or the class of an expanded clone, and some rows leave it out.

clone_size d_call j_call v_call cdr3_nt cdr3_aa
- - TRBJ1-4 TRBV5-1 TGCGCCAGCAGCCCCTGGGAGTCAACTAATGAAAAACTGTTTTTT CASSPWESTNEKLFF
- TRBD1 TRBJ1-6 TRBV7-9 TGTGCCAGCAGCCTGACAGGGGCCCTTTCACCCCTCCACTTT CASSLTGALSPLHF
- - TRBJ1-1 TRBV6-5 TGTGCCAGCAGTCCAGGGGACCTGAACACTGAAGCTTTCTTT CASSPGDLNTEAFF
few TRBD1 TRBJ1-1 TRBV6-5 TGTGCCGCCCAGGGGGGCGAGTTTTCTGAAGCTTTCTTT CAAQGGEFSEAFF
- - TRBJ2-6 TRBV4-2 TGTGCCAGCAGCCAAGATCCCCCCGGCGCAGGGCCCAGTAGGGCCAACGTCCTGACTTTC CASSQDPPGAGPSRANVLTF
- - TRBJ1-1 TRBV7-8 TGTGCCAGCAGCTTAGATCCGACAAACACTGAAGCTTTCTTT CASSLDPTNTEAFF
- TRBD1 TRBJ1-2 TRBV5-1 TGCGCCAGCAGCTTGATAGTGGGACAGGGGTATGGTGGCTACACCTTC CASSLIVGQGYGGYTF
- - TRBJ2-1 TRBV11-2 TGTGCCAGCAGCCCCCACTTCGGTGGGCAGTTCTTC CASSPHFGGQFF
few - TRBJ1-6 TRBV28 TGTGCCAGCAGTTTAAGGGCCAGGGTAGGGTCACCCCTCCACTTT CASSLRARVGSPLHF
- TRBD1 TRBJ2-2 TRBV3-1/TRBV3-2 TGTGCCAGCAGCCGTCCTCCGGGACAGGAGAACACCGGGGAGCTGTTTTTT CASSRPPGQENTGELFF
- - TRBJ2-3 TRBV5-4 TGTGCCAGCCGATCAGAGGCAGATACGCAGTATTTT CASRSEADTQYF
- TRBD1 TRBJ1-4 TRBV5-1 TGCGCCAGCAGCCTACTAACAGGGGCTAATGAAAAACTGTTTTTT CASSLLTGANEKLFF
- - TRBJ1-1 TRBV19 TGTGCCAGTAGTAAAAGGGGGACTGAAGCTTTCTTT CASSKRGTEAFF
few TRBD1 TRBJ1-3 TRBV9 TGTGCCAGCAGCGTCGAGACAGGGGTCGGAAACACCATATATTTT CASSVETGVGNTIYF
- - TRBJ1-5 TRBV4-2 TGTGCCAGCAGCCAAGATGTTGGGGGGGGTGGGAGCAATCAGCCCCAGCATTTT CASSQDVGGGGSNQPQHF
- - TRBJ1-5 TRBV28 TGTGCCAGCAGTTCCGGACAGATTAATCAGCCCCAGCATTTT CASSSGQINQPQHF
- - TRBJ2-5 TRBV6-1 TGTGCCAGCAGTGAATCGAGGGAGACCCAGTACTTC CASSESRETQYF
- TRBD1 TRBJ1-2 TRBV7-8 TGTGCCAGCAGCTATACAGGGGGCCATGGCTACACCTTC CASSYTGGHGYTF
- - TRBJ2-2 TRBV28 TGTGCCAGCAGTTGGTCAAGGGGCTATGGCGGGGAGCTGTTTTTT CASSWSRGYGGELFF
- - TRBJ1-2 TRBV24-1 TGTGCCACCAGTGATTCCGGACAGCCGGATGGCTACACCTTC CATSDSGQPDGYTF
- TRBD2 TRBJ2-1 TRBV27 TGTGCCAGCAGTTGGGATAGCGGGGGTTCCTACAATGAGCAGTTCTTC CASSWDSGGSYNEQFF
- - TRBJ2-3 TRBV2 TGTGCCAGCAGTGAAGGCAGACTGAACGCTTACACAGATACGCAGTATTTT CASSEGRLNAYTDTQYF
- - TRBJ2-1 TRBV20-1 TGCAGTGCTAGTTTCTCCCACAATGAGCAGTTCTTC CSASFSHNEQFF
- TRBD1 TRBJ2-3 TRBV6-1 TGTGCCAGCAGTGAAACATCGCAGTGGGACAGGGCCGGAGATACGCAGTATTTT CASSETSQWDRAGDTQYF
- TRBD1 TRBJ2-3 TRBV19 TGTGCCAGTAGCTATAGGGGACCGGGACAGGGGGCAGATACGCAGTATTTT CASSYRGPGQGADTQYF
- - TRBJ2-3 TRBV7-9 TGTGCCAGCAGCCCGAGCACAGATACGCAGTATTTT CASSPSTDTQYF
- TRBD1 TRBJ1-5 TRBV5-6 TGTGCCAGCAGTGACTCCGGACAGGTCCAGAATCAGCCCCAGCATTTT CASSDSGQVQNQPQHF
- - TRBJ2-1 TRBV2 TGTGCCAGCAGTGAAGGGGGGCATCCCCTCGGGCAGTTCTTC CASSEGGHPLGQFF
- - TRBJ2-1 TRBV18 TGTGCCAGCTCACCTTGGACGGAAAGGGGCAATGAGCAGTTCTTC CASSPWTERGNEQFF
- TRBD1 TRBJ1-2 TRBV9 TGTGCCAGCAGCCTGGACAGGACTAACTATGGCTACACCTTC CASSLDRTNYGYTF
- TRBD1 TRBJ1-4 TRBV5-6 TGTGCCAGCAGCTCGGTTGGACAGGGGGCAACTAATGAAAAACTGTTTTTT CASSSVGQGATNEKLFF
- TRBD1 TRBJ1-3 TRBV11-2 TGTGCCAGCAGCTTGGACAGGGGAAGGAACACCATATATTTT CASSLDRGRNTIYF
once TRBD1 TRBJ2-7 TRBV7-9 TGTGCCAGCAGCCTAGGGGAAGGGACAGCCTACGAGCAGTACTTC CASSLGEGTAYEQYF
- TRBD2 TRBJ2-3 TRBV4-1 TGCGCCAGTAAACTAGCGGGGTACACAGATACGCAGTATTTT CASKLAGYTDTQYF
- TRBD1 TRBJ1-1 TRBV20-1 TGCAGTGCTAGTAGGCCGGGACAGTCCCCTGAAGCTTTCTTT CSASRPGQSPEAFF
- - TRBJ1-2 TRBV3-1/TRBV3-2 TGTGCCAGCAGCCAAGACTTGTTGGGCTACACCTTC CASSQDLLGYTF
- - TRBJ1-1 TRBV7-9 TGTGCCAGCAGCTTAGGGCCTTTCATGAACACTGAAGCTTTCTTT CASSLGPFMNTEAFF
- - TRBJ2-5 TRBV6-1 TGTGCCAGCAGTGAATCACCAGGGGTGAGAATTCAAGAGACCCAGTACTTC CASSESPGVRIQETQYF
- - TRBJ2-5 TRBV5-3 TGTGCCCCCGAAACTTTCTACAGGAGCCAAGAGACCCAGTACTTC CAPETFYRSQETQYF
- - TRBJ1-1 TRBV19 TGTGCCAGTAGTTGGCCAGAAACTGAAGCTTTCTTT CASSWPETEAFF
- - TRBJ1-1 TRBV7-9 TGTGCCAGCAGCACAACGTCAGGGGCGCAGGCTTTCTTT CASSTTSGAQAFF
- - TRBJ1-4 TRBV6-6 TGTGCCAGCAGTTACGGATGGGCTGCTGAAAAACTGTTTTTT CASSYGWAAEKLFF
- - TRBJ1-1 TRBV7-9 TGTGCCAGCAGCTTTGGGGGGACCACTGAAGCTTTCTTT CASSFGGTTEAFF
- - TRBJ1-2 TRBV6-5 TGTGCCAGCCGAAATGAACCCGGGGGCTACACCTTC CASRNEPGGYTF
- - TRBJ1-1 TRBV19 TGTGCCAGTAGTGTTCCCCGAGGTAACACTGAAGCTTTCTTT CASSVPRGNTEAFF
- - TRBJ2-1 TRBV20-1 TGCAGTGCTAGTCAGGGGAACGGCTACAATGAGCAGTTCTTC CSASQGNGYNEQFF